This T cell receptor (beta chain) came from a study of blood T cell repertoires in COVID-19. Some clones are missing from TCRdb's copy, which holds only in-frame ones; the method was immunoSEQ multiplex PCR. The sample yields 290,000 or so clones, nearly 90% seen once. This clone was seen a single time. The V end was cut by 10 bases, the J end by 6 bases, with 14 bases between. Germline V gene lookup returns CDR1 KGHDR and CDR2 SFDVKD. The CDR3 covers 13 residues. Material: PBMCs or T cells enriched from blood (not recorded which). This sequence joins TRBV24-1 and TRBJ2-2; the D gene is possibly TRBD1 (6 bases). The origin of this receptor is a woman aged 18-29 years with acute COVID-19. The CDR3 spells CATGARQAGELFF. DNA for the CDR3: TGTGCCACAGGGGCCCGACAGGCCGGGGAGCTGTTTTTT.